The rows below give T cell receptor beta chains drawn from one sample of a study of graft-versus-host responses after intestinal transplantation. These receptors have no identified antigens. The repertoire was sequenced with immunoSEQ multiplex PCR; TCRdb's copy has only in-frame clones and lacks some. This table has around 71,000 clones, 90% to 95% appearing once. This specimen consisted of unstimulated CD8+ T cells sorted from spleen or lymph node cells, obtained before intestinal transplant. Receptors originate from a human donor who received an intestinal transplant. The CDR3 runs from the conserved cysteine through the conserved F or W. The D gene is left open where the match is weak. Clone size is not always given. Where it is, it says once, few, many or a class for expanded clones.

.,TRBV10-3,.,TRBJ1-3,TGTGCCGCTTATGACCACTACTCTGGAAACACCATATATTTT,CAAYDHYSGNTIYF
.,TRBV27,.,TRBJ1-1,TGTGCCAGCAGTCTAACAGGGAGGAACACTGAAGCTTTCTTT,CASSLTGRNTEAFF
.,TRBV19,.,TRBJ2-7,TGTGCCAGTAGTATCGGGGCAGGCAACTACGAGCAGTACTTC,CASSIGAGNYEQYF
.,TRBV11-2,.,TRBJ2-5,TGTGCCAGCAGCTTAGTGGGGGGTTCAGAGACCCAGTACTTC,CASSLVGGSETQYF
.,TRBV4-1,.,TRBJ2-7,TGCGCCAGCAGTCAAGCAAGCGGGGGAGGGGGCACCTACGAGCAGTACTTC,CASSQASGGGGTYEQYF
.,TRBV7-8,.,TRBJ2-7,TGTGCCAGCAGCTCGCCGGGACACCTCTCCTACGAGCAGTACTTC,CASSSPGHLSYEQYF
.,TRBV6-5,.,TRBJ2-2,TGTGCCAGCAGCTGGGTAACCGGGGAGCTGTTTTTT,CASSWVTGELFF
.,TRBV27,.,TRBJ1-5,TGTGCCAGCAGCCCCCGGGGGGGTCTACGGAATCAGCCCCAGCATTTT,CASSPRGGLRNQPQHF
once,TRBV27,.,TRBJ1-1,TGTGCCAGCAGTTTATCGCCGGATTTTAGAACTGAAGCTTTCTTT,CASSLSPDFRTEAFF
once,TRBV6-5,.,TRBJ2-1,TGTGCCAGCAGTTATCACCGGATACAGGGAAATGAGCAGTTCTTC,CASSYHRIQGNEQFF
.,TRBV7-9,TRBD2,TRBJ2-3,TGTGCCAGCAGCTTAGGGGATACTAGCGGGAGAGGTACAGATACGCAGTATTTT,CASSLGDTSGRGTDTQYF
.,TRBV6-1,.,TRBJ1-3,TGTGCCAGCAGCCCCTCTGGAAACACCATATATTTT,CASSPSGNTIYF
.,TRBV2,TRBD1,TRBJ1-1,TGTGCCAGCAGCCGGGACAGGGGGTGGATTGAAGCTTTCTTT,CASSRDRGWIEAFF
.,TRBV19,.,TRBJ1-4,TGTGCCAGTAGCCTCCTTTTCCCACGTGAAAAACTGTTTTTT,CASSLLFPREKLFF
once,TRBV6-4,.,TRBJ2-5,TGTGCCAGCTTAGGTCCGACCCAAGAGACCCAGTACTTC,CASLGPTQETQYF
.,TRBV12-5,.,TRBJ2-7,TGTGCTAGTGGTTCCCAGACAGGCCTGGGGCCAACTCCCTCCTACGAGCAGTACTTC,CASGSQTGLGPTPSYEQYF
.,TRBV10-1,.,TRBJ1-3,TGCGCCAGCCTCCTTATTCCGGACGTATACTCTGGAAACACCATATATTTT,CASLLIPDVYSGNTIYF
.,TRBV1,.,TRBJ2-6,TGCACCAGCAGATCTCCCGGTTTGTGCACAAAGCGGGCCAACGTCCTGACTTTC,CTSRSPGLCTKRANVLTF
once,TRBV14,.,TRBJ2-7,TGTGCCAGCAGCCAAGGAGGTTCGGGGGCCTACGAGCAGTACTTC,CASSQGGSGAYEQYF
.,TRBV5-5,TRBD1,TRBJ1-1,TGTGCCAGCAGCCCAGCGGACAGGGAACGGAACACTGAAGCTTTCTTT,CASSPADRERNTEAFF
few,TRBV21-1,.,TRBJ1-3,TGTGCCAGCAGCCCAAACACCATATATTTT,CASSPNTIYF
.,TRBV9,TRBD2,TRBJ2-5,TGTGCCAGCAGCGTAGAGGGGAGGGACGAGACCCAGTACTTC,CASSVEGRDETQYF
.,TRBV27,TRBD2,TRBJ2-1,TGTGCCAGCAGTTTCTCTACTTCTAGCGGGAGGGTATACAATGAGCAGTTCTTC,CASSFSTSSGRVYNEQFF
.,TRBV4-1,TRBD1,TRBJ1-5,TGCGCCAGCAGCCAAGATACAGGGGGTCAGCCCCAGCATTTT,CASSQDTGGQPQHF
.,TRBV9,.,TRBJ1-1,TGTGCCAGCAGCGCCATGAACACTGAAGCTTTCTTT,CASSAMNTEAFF
.,TRBV19,.,TRBJ2-1,TGTGCCAGTAGTGACAGCTACAATGAGCAGTTCTTC,CASSDSYNEQFF
.,TRBV5-5,.,TRBJ2-5,TGTGCCAGCAGCTTGGCCAGCAGGGGCTCCCAAGAGACCCAGTACTTC,CASSLASRGSQETQYF
.,TRBV5-1,.,TRBJ1-1,TGCGCCAGCAGCTTCCTCCTGAACACTGAAGCTTTCTTT,CASSFLLNTEAFF
.,TRBV18,.,TRBJ1-1,TGTGCCAGCTCACCCCTGTCCCGCCAGGGGCCTAACATGAACACTGAAGCTTTCTTT,CASSPLSRQGPNMNTEAFF
.,TRBV2,.,TRBJ1-5,TGTGCCAGCAGTGACTGGATAGGGGCTGTCAATCAGCCCCAGCATTTT,CASSDWIGAVNQPQHF
.,TRBV27,TRBD2,TRBJ2-7,TGTGCCAGCAGTTATGGTAGCGGGACCGGGGAGCAGTACTTC,CASSYGSGTGEQYF
.,TRBV4-1,.,TRBJ2-1,TGCGCCAGCAGCCAGTCCCCCGGGACATCCTACAATGAGCAGTTCTTC,CASSQSPGTSYNEQFF
.,TRBV13,TRBD2,TRBJ2-2,TGTGCCAGCAGCCCGACTAGCGGGAGCATTCACACCGGGGAGCTGTTTTTT,CASSPTSGSIHTGELFF
.,TRBV7-9,TRBD2,TRBJ2-5,TGTGCCAGCAGCCCCAAGACGGCGGGACTAGCGCGAGGGGAGACCCAGTACTTC,CASSPKTAGLARGETQYF
.,TRBV7-8,TRBD2,TRBJ2-1,TGTGCCAGCAGCTTAGCGGGAGGGCCCTACAATGAGCAGTTCTTC,CASSLAGGPYNEQFF
once,TRBV6-4,TRBD1,TRBJ1-1,TGTGCCAGCAGTGACTCCAGGACAGGGGGCGAGACTGAAGCTTTCTTT,CASSDSRTGGETEAFF